The entry below gives a single T cell receptor (beta chain) sequence along with its context. Sequencing was performed with immunoSEQ multiplex PCR; in TCRdb, only in-frame clones are kept and a portion is missing. This table holds about 97,000 clones, 90% found once. There are 12 residues in the CDR3. In germline, CDR1 is SGHRS, CDR2 YFSETQ. Trimming took 0 bases from V and 4 from J, leaving 4 bases between them. The data derive from a study of graft-versus-host responses after intestinal transplantation. The receptor comes from a human patient who received an intestinal transplant, so some T cells may come from the graft donor. Sequencing used PBMCs, obtained roughly 410 days after intestinal transplant. The rearrangement links TRBV5-1 to TRBJ1-2; D is undetermined. This CDR3 reads CASSLDSYGYTF. CDR3 nucleotides: TGCGCCAGCAGCTTGGACAGCTATGGCTACACCTTC. Based on the CDR3 plus reference TRBV5-1 and TRBJ1-2, the full variable domain is KAGVTQTPRYLIKTRGQQVTLSCSPISGHRSVSWYQQTPGQGLQFLFEYFSETQRNKGNFPGRFSGRQFSNSRSEMNVSTLELGDSALYLCASSLDSYGYTFGSGTRLTVV.